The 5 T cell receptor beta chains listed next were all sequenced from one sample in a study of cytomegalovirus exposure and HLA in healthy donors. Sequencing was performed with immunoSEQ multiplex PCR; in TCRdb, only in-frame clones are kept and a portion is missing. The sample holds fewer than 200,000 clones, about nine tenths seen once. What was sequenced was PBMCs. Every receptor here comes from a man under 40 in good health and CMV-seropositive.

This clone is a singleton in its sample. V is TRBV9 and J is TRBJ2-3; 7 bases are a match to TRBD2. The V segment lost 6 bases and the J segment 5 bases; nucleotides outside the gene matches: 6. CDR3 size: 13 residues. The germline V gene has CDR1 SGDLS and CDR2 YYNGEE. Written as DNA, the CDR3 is TGTGCCAGCATACTAGCGTGCCTAGATACGCAGTATTTT. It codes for CASILACLDTQYF.

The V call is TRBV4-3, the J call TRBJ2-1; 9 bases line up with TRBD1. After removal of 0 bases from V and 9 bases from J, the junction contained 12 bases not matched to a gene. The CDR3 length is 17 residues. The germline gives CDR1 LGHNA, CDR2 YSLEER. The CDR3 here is CASSQDPGQGGWSEQFF. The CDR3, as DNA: TGCGCCAGCAGCCAAGATCCGGGACAGGGAGGATGGAGTGAGCAGTTCTTC.

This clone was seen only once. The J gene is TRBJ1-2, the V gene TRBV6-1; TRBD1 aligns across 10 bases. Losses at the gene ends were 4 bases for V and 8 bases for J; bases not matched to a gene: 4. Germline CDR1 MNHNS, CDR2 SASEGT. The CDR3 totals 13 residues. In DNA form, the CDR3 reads TGTGCCAGCAGTGTGGACAGGGGGGGCGGCTACACCTTC. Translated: CASSVDRGGGYTF.

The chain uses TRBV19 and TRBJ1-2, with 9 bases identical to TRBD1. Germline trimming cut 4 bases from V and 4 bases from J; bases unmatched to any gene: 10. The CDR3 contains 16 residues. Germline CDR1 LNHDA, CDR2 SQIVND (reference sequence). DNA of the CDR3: TGTGCCAGTAGTACAACCCGGGACAGGGATACCTATGGCTACACCTTC. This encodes CASSTTRDRDTYGYTF.

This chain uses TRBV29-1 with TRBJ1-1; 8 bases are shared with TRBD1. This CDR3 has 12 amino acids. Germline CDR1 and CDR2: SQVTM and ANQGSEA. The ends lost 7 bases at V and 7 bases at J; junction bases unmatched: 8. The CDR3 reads CSANRGFVEAFF. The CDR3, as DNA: TGCAGCGCCAACAGGGGGTTCGTTGAAGCTTTCTTT.